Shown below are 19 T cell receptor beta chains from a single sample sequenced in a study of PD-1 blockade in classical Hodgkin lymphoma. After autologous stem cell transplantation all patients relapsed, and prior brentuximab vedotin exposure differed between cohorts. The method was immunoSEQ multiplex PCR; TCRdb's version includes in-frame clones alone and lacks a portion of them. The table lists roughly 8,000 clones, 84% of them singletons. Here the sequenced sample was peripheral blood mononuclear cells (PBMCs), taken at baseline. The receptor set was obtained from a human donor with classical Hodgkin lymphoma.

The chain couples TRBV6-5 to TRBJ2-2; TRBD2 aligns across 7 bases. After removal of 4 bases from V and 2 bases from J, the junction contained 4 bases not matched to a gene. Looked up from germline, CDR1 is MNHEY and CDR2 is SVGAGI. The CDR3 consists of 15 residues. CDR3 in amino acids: CASSWGGSNTGELFF. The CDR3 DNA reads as TGTGCCAGCAGTTGGGGCGGGAGCAACACCGGGGAGCTGTTTTTT.

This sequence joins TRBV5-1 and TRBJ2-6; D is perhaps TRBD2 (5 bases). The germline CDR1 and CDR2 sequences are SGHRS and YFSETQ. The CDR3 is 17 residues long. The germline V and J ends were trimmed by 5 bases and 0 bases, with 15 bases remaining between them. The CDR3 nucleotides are TGCGCCAGCAGTAACCCAGCGGTACTCTCTGGGGCCAACGTCCTGACTTTC. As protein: CASSNPAVLSGANVLTF.

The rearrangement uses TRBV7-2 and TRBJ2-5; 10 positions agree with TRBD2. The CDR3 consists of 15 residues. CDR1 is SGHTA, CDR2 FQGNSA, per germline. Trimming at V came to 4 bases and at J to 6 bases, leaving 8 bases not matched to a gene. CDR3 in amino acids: CASSYPSGRGKTQYF. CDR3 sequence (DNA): TGTGCCAGCAGCTACCCAAGCGGGAGGGGAAAGACCCAGTACTTC. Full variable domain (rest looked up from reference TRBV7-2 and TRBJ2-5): GAGVSQSPSNKVTEKGKDVELRCDPISGHTALYWYRQSLGQGLEFLIYFQGNSAPDKSGLPSDRFSAERTGGSVSTLTIQRTQQEDSAVYLCASSYPSGRGKTQYFGPGTRLLVL.

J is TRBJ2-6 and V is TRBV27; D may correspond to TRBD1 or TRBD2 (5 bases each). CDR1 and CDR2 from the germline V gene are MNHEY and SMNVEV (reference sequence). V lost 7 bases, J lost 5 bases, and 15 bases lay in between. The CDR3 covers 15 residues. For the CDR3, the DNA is TGTGCCAGCAAGCCCTGGGGCGGGCGGGCCAACGTCCTGACTTTC. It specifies CASKPWGGRANVLTF.

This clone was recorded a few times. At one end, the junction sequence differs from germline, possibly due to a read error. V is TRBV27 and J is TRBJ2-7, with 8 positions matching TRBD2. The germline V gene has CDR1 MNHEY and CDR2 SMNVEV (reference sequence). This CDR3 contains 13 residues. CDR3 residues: CASSLSYSGSMNF. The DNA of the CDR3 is TGTGCCAGCAGTTTATCTTACAGCGGGAGTATGAATTTC.

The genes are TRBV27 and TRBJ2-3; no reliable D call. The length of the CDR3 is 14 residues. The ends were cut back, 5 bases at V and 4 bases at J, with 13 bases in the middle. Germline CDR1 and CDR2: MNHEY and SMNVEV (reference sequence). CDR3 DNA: TGTGCCAGCAGTGTTATCCGTACCGCAGATACGCAGTATTTT. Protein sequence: CASSVIRTADTQYF.

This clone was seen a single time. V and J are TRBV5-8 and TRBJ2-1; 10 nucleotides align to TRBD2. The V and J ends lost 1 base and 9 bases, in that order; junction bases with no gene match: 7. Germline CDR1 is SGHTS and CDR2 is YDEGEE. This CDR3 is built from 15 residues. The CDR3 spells CASSLSTSGIFEQFF. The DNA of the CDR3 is TGTGCCAGCAGCTTGAGTACTAGCGGGATCTTTGAGCAGTTCTTC.

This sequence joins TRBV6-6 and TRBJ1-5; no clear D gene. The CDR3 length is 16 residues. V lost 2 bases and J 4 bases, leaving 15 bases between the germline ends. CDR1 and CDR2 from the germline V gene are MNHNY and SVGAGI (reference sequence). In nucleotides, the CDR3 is TGTGCCAGCAGTTACCCTTCGACAAGACGTAATCAGCCCCAGCATTTT. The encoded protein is CASSYPSTRRNQPQHF.

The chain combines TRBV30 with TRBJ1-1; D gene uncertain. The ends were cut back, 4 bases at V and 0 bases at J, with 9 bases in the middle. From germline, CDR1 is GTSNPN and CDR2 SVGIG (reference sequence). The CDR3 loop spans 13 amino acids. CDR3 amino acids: CAWTRDMNTEAFF. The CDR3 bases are TGTGCCTGGACACGGGATATGAACACTGAAGCTTTCTTT. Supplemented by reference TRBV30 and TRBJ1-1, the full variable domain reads SQTIHQWPATLVQPVGSPLSLECTVEGTSNPNLYWYRQAAGRGLQLLFYSVGIGQISSEVPQNLSASRPQDRQFILSSKKLLLSDSGFYLCAWTRDMNTEAFFGQGTRLTVV.

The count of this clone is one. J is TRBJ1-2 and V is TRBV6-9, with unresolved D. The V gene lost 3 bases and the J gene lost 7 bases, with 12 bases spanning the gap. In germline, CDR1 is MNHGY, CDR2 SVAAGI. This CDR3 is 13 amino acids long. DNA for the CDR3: TGTGCCAGCAGTTACTCGAGGCTGCGTGGCTACACCTTC. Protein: CASSYSRLRGYTF.

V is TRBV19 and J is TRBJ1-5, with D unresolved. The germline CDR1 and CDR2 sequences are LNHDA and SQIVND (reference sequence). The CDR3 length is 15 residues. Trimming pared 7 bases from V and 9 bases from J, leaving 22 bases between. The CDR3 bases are TGTGCCAGTACCCGGGGAGCCCGCTTGAGGTTGCCCCAGCATTTT. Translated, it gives CASTRGARLRLPQHF.

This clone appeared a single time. The CDR3: CASSYSTSGNLYEQYF. CDR3 nucleotides: TGTGCCAGCAGTTACTCGACTAGCGGGAACCTTTACGAGCAGTACTTC. The chain couples TRBV6-5 to TRBJ2-7; 11 positions match TRBD2. Germline V gene sequence: CDR1 MNHEY, CDR2 SVGAGI. The CDR3 has 16 amino acids. J lost 4 bases, V lost 0 bases, and 5 bases had no gene match.

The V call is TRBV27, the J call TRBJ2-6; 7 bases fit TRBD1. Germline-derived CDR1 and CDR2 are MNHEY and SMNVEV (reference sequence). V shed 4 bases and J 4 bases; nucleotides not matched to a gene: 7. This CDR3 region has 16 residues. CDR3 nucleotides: TGTGCCAGCAGTTACACTGGGACAGCAGGGGCCAACGTCCTGACTTTC. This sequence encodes CASSYTGTAGANVLTF.

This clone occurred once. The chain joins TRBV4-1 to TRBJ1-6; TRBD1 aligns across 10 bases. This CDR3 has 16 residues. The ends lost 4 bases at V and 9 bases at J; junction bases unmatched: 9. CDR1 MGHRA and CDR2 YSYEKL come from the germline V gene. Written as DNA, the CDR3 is TGCGCCAGCAGCCTCCCCCGGGACAGGGGAAGTTCACCCCTCCACTTT. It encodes CASSLPRDRGSSPLHF.

The CDR3 protein is CASSLMGDRGNTIYF. CDR3 DNA sequence: TGTGCCAGCAGCTTGATGGGCGACAGGGGAAACACCATATATTTT. V and J are TRBV9 and TRBJ1-3, with D tentatively TRBD1 (6 bases). Trimming removed 4 bases at V and 4 bases at J, with 15 bases between. CDR1 and CDR2 (germline): SGDLS, YYNGEE. The CDR3 consists of 15 residues.

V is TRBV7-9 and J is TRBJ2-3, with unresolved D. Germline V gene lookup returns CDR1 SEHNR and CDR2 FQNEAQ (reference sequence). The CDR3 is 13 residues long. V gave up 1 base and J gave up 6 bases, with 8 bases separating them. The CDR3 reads CASSLDLGDTQYF. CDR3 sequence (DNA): TGTGCCAGCAGCTTAGACCTGGGGGATACGCAGTATTTT.

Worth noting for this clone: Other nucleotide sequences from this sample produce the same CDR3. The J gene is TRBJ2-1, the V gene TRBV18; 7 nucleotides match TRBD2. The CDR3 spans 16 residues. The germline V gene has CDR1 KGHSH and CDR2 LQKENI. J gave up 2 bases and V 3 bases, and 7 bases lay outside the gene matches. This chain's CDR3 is CASSPRLADTYNEQFF. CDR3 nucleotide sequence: TGTGCCAGCTCACCCAGGCTAGCGGATACCTACAATGAGCAGTTCTTC.

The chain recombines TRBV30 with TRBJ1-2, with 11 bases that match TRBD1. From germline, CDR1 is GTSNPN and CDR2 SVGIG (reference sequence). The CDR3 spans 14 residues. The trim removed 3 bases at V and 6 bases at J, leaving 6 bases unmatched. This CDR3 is CAWSPGQGANGYTF. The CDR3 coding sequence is TGTGCCTGGAGCCCAGGACAGGGGGCGAATGGCTACACCTTC.

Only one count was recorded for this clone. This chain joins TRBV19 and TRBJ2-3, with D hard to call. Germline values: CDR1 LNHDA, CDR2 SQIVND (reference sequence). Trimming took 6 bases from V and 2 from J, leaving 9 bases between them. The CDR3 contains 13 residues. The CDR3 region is CASRWRFTDTQYF. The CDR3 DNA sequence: TGTGCCAGTAGATGGCGGTTCACAGATACGCAGTATTTT.